The source of this T cell receptor (beta chain) is a study of blood T cells in healthy people across ages. This clonotype has just one count. Its matching antigen is unknown. A second PCR, run for 7 to 11 cycles, used a sample-barcoded 5' primer plus a J-beta primer mix. Every single cDNA molecule received a tag from a template-switch adaptor with 12 random nucleotides. Using its own MiXCR run on the 5' RACE reads, TCRdb lists one record per CDR3 protein. The sample records around 700,000 distinct CDR3 sequences, more than 20% being singletons. The V gene's germline CDR1 is SQVTM and CDR2 ANQGSEA. V lost 3 bases and J lost 0, with 9 bases in between. This CDR3 is 13 amino acids long. Aged roughly 6 to 90, donors were systemically healthy Caucasians from Russia. Study findings and constraints: Underestimates were what the diversity estimates from one million T cells were considered to be. Aged donors had fewer naive CD4+ cells and lower diversity than long-lived donors.

This sample was shared with a second study, whose subject was T cells of mothers and their children.

The specimen sequenced was blood. The chain has TRBV29-1 and TRBJ2-7; D is undetermined. The sequence derives from a boy younger than 18 in good health. The CDR3, as DNA: TGCAGCGTTGATAAAGGCAACTCCTACGAGCAGTACTTC. Translating it yields CSVDKGNSYEQYF.